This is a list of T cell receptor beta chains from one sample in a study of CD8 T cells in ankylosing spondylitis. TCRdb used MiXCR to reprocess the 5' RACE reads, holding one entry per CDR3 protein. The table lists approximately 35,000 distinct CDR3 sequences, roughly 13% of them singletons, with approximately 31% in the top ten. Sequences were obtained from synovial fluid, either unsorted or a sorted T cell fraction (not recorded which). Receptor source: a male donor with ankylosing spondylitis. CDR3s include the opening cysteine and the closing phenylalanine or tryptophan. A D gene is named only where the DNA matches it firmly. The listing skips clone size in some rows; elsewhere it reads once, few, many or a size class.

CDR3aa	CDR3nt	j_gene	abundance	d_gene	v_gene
CASSARSLGVSNYGYTF	TGTGCCAGCAGTGCGCGGTCTCTGGGGGTTTCAAACTATGGCTACACCTTC	TRBJ1-2	few	.	TRBV28
CASSYGLAAYNEQFF	TGTGCCAGCAGTTACGGACTAGCGGCCTACAATGAGCAGTTCTTC	TRBJ2-1	many	TRBD2	TRBV27
CSVQRRQNQETQYF	TGCAGCGTCCAAAGACGACAGAACCAAGAGACCCAGTACTTC	TRBJ2-5	few	.	TRBV29-1
CASSPLAGGPNEQFF	TGTGCCAGCAGCCCACTAGCGGGGGGGCCCAATGAGCAGTTCTTC	TRBJ2-1	many	TRBD2	TRBV6-1
CASGRDRDYEQYF	TGTGCCAGCGGCCGGGACAGAGACTACGAGCAGTACTTC	TRBJ2-7	few	TRBD1	TRBV7-9
CASSQEGAGNQPQHF	TGTGCCAGCAGTCAGGAGGGGGCAGGGAATCAGCCCCAGCATTTT	TRBJ1-5	many	TRBD1	TRBV16
CASSLDQTQYF	TGTGCCAGCAGCTTAGACCAGACCCAGTACTTC	TRBJ2-5	many	.	TRBV7-9
CRGASGSTDTQYF	TGCAGGGGAGCTAGCGGGAGTACAGATACGCAGTATTTT	TRBJ2-3	many	TRBD2	TRBV20-1
CASSSSLAGGGDTQYF	TGCGCCAGCAGCTCGTCCCTAGCGGGAGGTGGAGATACGCAGTATTTT	TRBJ2-3	many	TRBD2	TRBV5-1
CASSQDDRPGGGGAPYEQYF	TGCGCCAGCAGCCAAGATGATCGGCCGGGAGGCGGGGGGGCTCCCTACGAGCAGTACTTC	TRBJ2-7	many	TRBD2	TRBV4-3
CASSQDLAPGYEQYF	TGCGCCAGCAGCCAAGATCTGGCCCCTGGGTACGAGCAGTACTTC	TRBJ2-7	.	.	TRBV4-1
CASSDAAREDEQYF	TGTGCCAGCAGCGATGCGGCCAGGGAGGACGAGCAGTACTTC	TRBJ2-7	many	.	TRBV9
CASGGQGGTEAFF	TGTGCCAGCGGCGGACAGGGGGGGACTGAAGCTTTCTTT	TRBJ1-1	.	TRBD1	TRBV7-8
CASSVRGLPGETQYF	TGTGCCAGCAGCGTAAGAGGTCTACCAGGGGAGACCCAGTACTTC	TRBJ2-5	many	.	TRBV9
CASSLGQMNTEAFF	TGTGCCAGCAGCTTGGGACAAATGAACACTGAAGCTTTCTTT	TRBJ1-1	many	.	TRBV7-9
CASSVGRGYNEQFF	TGTGCCAGCAGCGTAGGGCGGGGATACAATGAGCAGTTCTTC	TRBJ2-1	few	.	TRBV9
CASGNRGRITYEQYF	TGTGCCAGCGGAAACAGGGGGCGAATTACCTACGAGCAGTACTTC	TRBJ2-7	.	TRBD1	TRBV27
CASRAPTGDNTDTQYF	TGTGCCAGCAGGGCCCCGACAGGGGACAACACAGATACGCAGTATTTT	TRBJ2-3	.	TRBD1	TRBV6-1
CASSLDRGGEQFF	TGTGCCAGCAGCCTGGACAGGGGAGGTGAGCAGTTCTTC	TRBJ2-1	few	TRBD1	TRBV7-2
CASSQEIGLAGDHEQFF	TGTGCCAGCAGCCAAGAAATAGGGCTAGCGGGAGACCATGAGCAGTTCTTC	TRBJ2-1	few	TRBD2	TRBV4-2
CASSSGRNTEAFF	TGTGCCAGCAGTTCCGGACGGAACACTGAAGCTTTCTTT	TRBJ1-1	.	.	TRBV6-5
CASSQGGPRLWYF	TGTGCCAGCAGCCAAGGGGGACCCCGGCTTTGGTATTTT	TRBJ2-3	.	.	TRBV14
CASSLDLTYGYTF	TGTGCCAGCAGCTTAGACTTAACCTATGGCTACACCTTC	TRBJ1-2	.	.	TRBV7-8
CASGFLGADTQYF	TGTGCCAGCGGGTTCCTGGGAGCAGATACGCAGTATTTT	TRBJ2-3	once	.	TRBV13
CASSQGRLAGGETQYF	TGCGCCAGCAGCCAAGGACGACTAGCGGGAGGGGAGACCCAGTACTTC	TRBJ2-5	.	TRBD2	TRBV4-1
CSARGQSSYEQYF	TGCAGTGCTAGAGGCCAGAGCTCCTACGAGCAGTACTTC	TRBJ2-7	.	.	TRBV20-1
CASSGRNRGTDTQYF	TGCGCCAGCAGTGGAAGGAACAGGGGAACAGATACGCAGTATTTT	TRBJ2-3	.	TRBD1	TRBV10-1
CASSQVNRGFYNEQFF	TGCGCCAGCAGCCAAGTAAACAGGGGATTCTACAATGAGCAGTTCTTC	TRBJ2-1	.	TRBD1	TRBV4-3
CASSLAGGKGQPQHF	TGTGCCAGCAGCTTAGCAGGAGGCAAGGGTCAGCCCCAGCATTTT	TRBJ1-5	.	.	TRBV11-2
CSASASGRGGYEQYF	TGCAGTGCTAGTGCTAGCGGGAGGGGAGGCTACGAGCAGTACTTC	TRBJ2-7	many	TRBD2	TRBV20-1
CASSLERGPTYGYTF	TGTGCCAGCAGTCTGGAAAGGGGGCCGACCTATGGCTACACCTTC	TRBJ1-2	few	TRBD1	TRBV25-1